Listed here are 20 T cell receptor beta chains from one sample, sequenced in a study of T cells after yellow fever vaccination. A single record per CDR3 protein comes from TCRdb applying MiXCR to the 5' RACE reads. Here the sample spans 250,000 to 350,000 distinct CDR3 sequences, around 7% being singletons. The source material was PBMCs, sampled approximately 47 days after the first yellow fever vaccination. The receptors were sampled from a man between 18 and 35 years old who received the YFV17D yellow fever vaccine.

This clonotype was counted between two and nine times. V is TRBV29-1 and J is TRBJ2-5; no clear D. Germline V gene lookup returns CDR1 SQVTM and CDR2 ANQGSEA. With 3 bases removed from V and 7 bases from J, the gap between germline ends came to 12 bases. CDR3 length: 12 amino acids. The CDR3 DNA follows: TGCAGCGTTGATCTTGCCTTGGGGACCCAGTACTTC. Residues: CSVDLALGTQYF.

This clonotype has at least ten counts. The gene calls are TRBV7-2 and TRBJ2-3, with 10 bases matching TRBD2. Looked up from germline, CDR1 is SGHTA and CDR2 is FQGNSA. The V gene end was trimmed by 5 bases and the J gene end by 4 bases; junction bases not matched to a gene: 6. The CDR3 is 15 amino acids. This CDR3 is CASSTLAGVPDTQYF. The CDR3 nucleotides are TGTGCCAGCAGCACCCTAGCGGGGGTCCCAGATACGCAGTATTTT. Based on the CDR3 plus reference TRBV7-2 and TRBJ2-3, the full variable domain is GAGVSQSPSNKVTEKGKDVELRCDPISGHTALYWYRQSLGQGLEFLIYFQGNSAPDKSGLPSDRFSAERTGGSVSTLTIQRTQQEDSAVYLCASSTLAGVPDTQYFGPGTRLTVL.

Only a few counts were recorded for this clonotype. This chain joins TRBV29-1 and TRBJ2-2; possible D gene TRBD1, 5 bases. CDR1 and CDR2 from the germline V gene are SQVTM and ANQGSEA. The CDR3 sequence is 14 residues long. The V end lost 7 bases, the J end lost 0 bases, and 12 bases lay between the germline ends. Written as DNA, the CDR3 is TGCAGCGCCAGCAGGGAAGCGAACACCGGGGAGCTGTTTTTT. It is translated as CSASREANTGELFF.

The chain couples TRBV5-6 to TRBJ2-1; tentatively, D is TRBD1 (6 bases). Trimming shortened V by 2 bases and J by 2 bases, and 11 bases separated the two germline ends. Germline V gives CDR1 SGHDT, CDR2 YYEEEE. The CDR3 extends over 15 amino acids. The DNA of the CDR3 is TGTGCCAGCAGCTTAGGGGGTATAACCTACAATGAGCAGTTCTTC. Translation gives CASSLGGITYNEQFF. The full variable domain, rest sourced from reference TRBV5-6 and TRBJ2-1, is DAGVTQSPTHLIKTRGQQVTLRCSPKSGHDTVSWYQQALGQGPQFIFQYYEEEERQRGNFPDRFSGHQFPNYSSELNVNALLLGDSALYLCASSLGGITYNEQFFGPGTRLTVL.

CDR3 sequence reads: CASSQFRVVDNSPLHF. The CDR3, as DNA: TGTGCCAGCAGCCAGTTTCGAGTAGTAGATAATTCACCCCTCCACTTT. This chain connects TRBV7-3 to TRBJ1-6; D call uncertain. Trimming took off 5 bases at V and 5 bases at J, with 16 bases between the two ends. CDR1 and CDR2 from the germline V gene are SGHTA and FQGTGA. The CDR3 loop spans 16 amino acids.

The rearrangement joins TRBV5-5 to TRBJ1-2; 10 bases agree with TRBD1. V dropped 5 bases and J dropped 7; count of bases not matched to a gene: 20. The CDR3 sequence is 18 residues long. The germline gives CDR1 SGHKS, CDR2 YYEKEE (reference sequence). CDR3 DNA sequence: TGTGCCAGCAGTAAAGACCCCCGGGACAGGGGATCTGTAGGTGGCTACACCTTC. Translation gives CASSKDPRDRGSVGGYTF.

The sample holds a few counts of this clonotype. The J gene is TRBJ2-2, the V gene TRBV18; 9 bases map to TRBD1. The CDR3 runs 17 residues. Per germline, CDR1 KGHSH and CDR2 LQKENI. J was trimmed by 2 bases and V by 1 base; bases with no gene match: 5. The CDR3 reads CASSPLPGQGNTGELFF. The CDR3 DNA sequence: TGTGCCAGCTCACCACTACCGGGACAGGGTAACACCGGGGAGCTGTTTTTT.

This clonotype appeared a few times. The chain carries TRBV18 and TRBJ2-3; 10 bases match TRBD1. V was clipped by 6 bases and J by 6 bases; unmatched bases: 9. The CDR3 is made up of 15 amino acids. Germline CDR1 reads KGHSH; CDR2 reads LQKENI. The CDR3 bases are TGTGCCAGCTCTACCAGGACAGGGGGTTCGGATACGCAGTATTTT. Amino acids: CASSTRTGGSDTQYF.

This chain uses TRBV6-5 with TRBJ1-4; TRBD1 matches at 7 bases. Losses at the gene ends were 0 bases for V and 4 bases for J; bases not matched to a gene: 2. Germline V gives CDR1 MNHEY, CDR2 SVGAGI. CDR3 length equals 15 residues. The CDR3 DNA reads as TGTGCCAGCAGTTACTCAACAGGGGTTAATGAAAAACTGTTTTTT. Protein: CASSYSTGVNEKLFF.

This clonotype was picked up many times. The J gene is TRBJ1-2, the V gene TRBV7-9; unclear D gene. The CDR3 totals 13 residues. Trimming took 0 bases from V and 6 from J, leaving 8 bases between them. CDR1 is SEHNR, CDR2 FQNEAQ, per germline (reference sequence). This chain's CDR3 is CASSLASGNGYTF. In DNA form, the CDR3 reads TGTGCCAGCAGCTTAGCATCCGGCAATGGCTACACCTTC.

This clonotype has a handful of counts. The chain is built from TRBV29-1 and TRBJ1-2; D unresolved. V was pared by 7 bases and J by 4 bases, with 13 bases between. Germline V gene sequence: CDR1 SQVTM, CDR2 ANQGSEA. CDR3 length: 12 residues. CDR3 coding DNA: TGCAGCGCCAGCCGGACGGGCTATGGCTACACCTTC. As protein: CSASRTGYGYTF.

The rearrangement links TRBV4-3 to TRBJ2-1; tentative D call: TRBD2 (5 bases). The germline V gene encodes CDR1 LGHNA and CDR2 YSLEER. The germline V and J ends were trimmed by 4 bases and 4 bases, with 14 bases remaining between them. The CDR3 runs to 15 residues. The DNA for the CDR3 is TGCGCCAGCAGCCCGGGGAGTGAACCGTACAATGAGCAGTTCTTC. Translating gives CASSPGSEPYNEQFF.

Many counts were recorded for this clonotype. CDR3 in DNA: TGCGCCAGCAGCCAAGCCCTCGGAGCATTCCAAGAGACCCAGTACTTC. Encoded protein: CASSQALGAFQETQYF. The chain couples TRBV4-1 to TRBJ2-5; no reliable D call. CDR1 and CDR2 (germline): MGHRA, YSYEKL. The CDR3 length is 16 residues. V dropped 1 base and J dropped 1 base, with 13 bases sitting between them.

This clonotype has a handful of counts. The CDR3 reads CASSLNLVSEQFF. The CDR3 DNA is TGTGCCAGCAGTTTAAACTTAGTAAGTGAGCAGTTCTTC. The chain combines TRBV28 with TRBJ2-1; D unresolved. The V gene's germline CDR1 is MDHEN and CDR2 SYDVKM. Trimming shortened V by 2 bases and J by 9 bases, and 11 bases separated the two germline ends. The CDR3 has 13 residues.

Comments on this clonotype: The junction and the germline gene differ at one end; a read error may be behind it. The chain couples TRBV20-1 to TRBJ1-5; 10 bases line up with TRBD1. CDR1 DFQATT and CDR2 SNEGSKA come from the germline V gene (reference sequence). The CDR3 length is 17 residues. Written as DNA, the CDR3 is TGCTGTGCTAGTATAGGGACAGGGGTATATAGCAATCAGCCCCAGCATTTT. This translates into CCASIGTGVYSNQPQHF.

This clonotype was counted a few times. V usage is TRBV14 and J usage is TRBJ1-2; tentatively, D is TRBD1 (5 bases). V gave up 4 bases and J gave up 1 base, with 13 bases separating them. CDR1 and CDR2 from the germline V gene are SGHDN and FVKESK. There are 15 residues in the CDR3. This CDR3 is CASSPAGLVNYGYTF. The CDR3 DNA reads TGTGCCAGCAGCCCGGCAGGGTTGGTTAACTATGGCTACACCTTC.

This clonotype was recorded at least ten times. The J gene is TRBJ2-1, the V gene TRBV7-2, with D hard to call. V lost 5 bases and J lost 2, with 10 bases in between. This CDR3 has 14 amino acids. Germline lookup yields CDR1 SGHTA and CDR2 FQGNSA. CDR3 nucleotides: TGTGCCAGCAGCCCGTTCCCGGCCTACAATGAGCAGTTCTTC. As protein: CASSPFPAYNEQFF.

The chain links TRBV6-5 to TRBJ2-5, with TRBD2 identical over 7 bases. V shed 5 bases, J shed 3 bases, and the junction held 12 bases outside the gene matches. Germline assignment: CDR1 MNHEY and CDR2 SVGAGI. This CDR3 spans 16 amino acids. CDR3 bases: TGTGCCAGCAGTCCATACAGTGCGGGGGAAGAAGAGACCCAGTACTTC. As protein: CASSPYSAGEEETQYF.

At least ten counts were recorded for this clonotype. V usage is TRBV5-1 and J usage is TRBJ2-7; TRBD1 matches 7 bases. The CDR3 sequence is 14 residues long. Germline V gene sequence: CDR1 SGHRS, CDR2 YFSETQ. The V gene end was trimmed by 4 bases and the J gene end by 1 base; junction bases not matched to a gene: 5. DNA of the CDR3: TGCGCCAGCAGCACCGGGACAGTGTCCTACGAGCAGTACTTC. It encodes CASSTGTVSYEQYF.

V usage is TRBV7-3 and J usage is TRBJ2-1, with 8 positions matching TRBD1. CDR3 length equals 14 residues. The germline gives CDR1 SGHTA, CDR2 FQGTGA. With 6 bases clipped from V and 2 bases from J, the junction kept 3 bases outside the gene matches. The CDR3, as DNA: TGTGCCAGCAGTGGACAGGGAGCCTACAATGAGCAGTTCTTC. Amino acids: CASSGQGAYNEQFF.